The TCR beta chain described here comes from a study of response to subunit inactivated influenza vaccine (dated by TCRdb to the late 2010s). The study in broad terms: Deep quantitative T cell receptor repertoire profiling was used in the study to track responses to a trivalent subunit inactivated influenza vaccine.

Study-wide findings and limitations: The authors suggested that each seasonal influenza vaccination may recruit only a limited number of new T cells.

This clonotype has more than one count but fewer than ten. It has no known antigen specificity. Per-base quality was not reported, and no clone a single base away is much larger than it. The library was obtained by RT-PCR. TCRdb records Illumina HiSeq 2500 as the sequencer. TCRdb reanalyzed the raw reads on its own, using fastp at Q25 for trimming and MiXCR for clone calling, and kept in-frame beta chains. Rows merge per CDR3 protein into single entries with the most common DNA and genes. The sample has about 650,000 distinct CDR3 sequences on record, 15% to 18% of them singletons. Roughly 10% of the sample comes from the top ten. This material consisted of PBMCs from blood, taken about 12 days after vaccination. The receptor was isolated from a man aged 50 to 60 who received an inactivated influenza vaccine. Donor details come from another sample of the same person, matched by shared clones.

Read as DNA, the sequence is TGCGCCAGCAGCCAAGATAAGAGGACTAGCGCCAACAATGAGCAGTTCTTC. This translates into CASSQDKRTSANNEQFF. The V gene is TRBV4-3 and the J gene is TRBJ2-1; 9 central bases correspond to TRBD2. Sequences LGHNA (CDR1) and YSLEER (CDR2) are obtained from the germline V gene. From the cysteine up to the phenylalanine, the CDR3 has a length of 17 residues. CDR3 DNA is the only sequence kept; it has 51 bases, read in frame from the first base. Germline trimming: 0 bases from V, 5 bases from J; junction bases outside gene matches: 8.